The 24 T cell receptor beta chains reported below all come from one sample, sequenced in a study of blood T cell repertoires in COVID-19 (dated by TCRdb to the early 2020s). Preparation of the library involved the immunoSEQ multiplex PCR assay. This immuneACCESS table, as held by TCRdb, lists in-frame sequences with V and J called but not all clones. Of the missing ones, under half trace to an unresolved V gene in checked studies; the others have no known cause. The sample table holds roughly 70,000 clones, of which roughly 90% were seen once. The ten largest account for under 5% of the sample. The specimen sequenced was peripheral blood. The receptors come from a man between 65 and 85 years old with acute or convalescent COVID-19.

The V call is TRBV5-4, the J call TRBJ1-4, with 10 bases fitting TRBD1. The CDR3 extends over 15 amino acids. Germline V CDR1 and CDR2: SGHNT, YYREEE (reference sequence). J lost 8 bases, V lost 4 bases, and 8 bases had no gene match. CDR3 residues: CASSRRQGAGEKLFF. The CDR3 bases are TGTGCCAGCAGCAGGCGACAGGGGGCAGGGGAAAAACTGTTTTTT.

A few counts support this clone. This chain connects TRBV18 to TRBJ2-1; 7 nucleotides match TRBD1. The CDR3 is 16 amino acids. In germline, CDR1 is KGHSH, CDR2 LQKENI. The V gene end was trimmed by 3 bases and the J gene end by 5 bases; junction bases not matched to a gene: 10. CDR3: CASSPRIGGDDNEQFF. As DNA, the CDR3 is TGTGCCAGCTCACCCCGGATAGGGGGCGACGACAATGAGCAGTTCTTC.

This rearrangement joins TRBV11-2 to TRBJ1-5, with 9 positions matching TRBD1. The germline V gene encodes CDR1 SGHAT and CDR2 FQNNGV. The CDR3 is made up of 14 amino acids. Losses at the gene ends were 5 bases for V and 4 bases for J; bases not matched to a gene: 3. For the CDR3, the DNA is TGTGCCAGCAGCGCCGACAGGGGGAATCAGCCCCAGCATTTT. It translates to CASSADRGNQPQHF.

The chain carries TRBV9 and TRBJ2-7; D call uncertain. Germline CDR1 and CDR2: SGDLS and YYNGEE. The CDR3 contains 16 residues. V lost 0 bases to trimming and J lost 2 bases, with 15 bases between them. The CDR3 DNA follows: TGTGCCAGCAGCGTAGGATCTTGGCAGTCCCCCTACGAGCAGTACTTC. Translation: CASSVGSWQSPYEQYF.

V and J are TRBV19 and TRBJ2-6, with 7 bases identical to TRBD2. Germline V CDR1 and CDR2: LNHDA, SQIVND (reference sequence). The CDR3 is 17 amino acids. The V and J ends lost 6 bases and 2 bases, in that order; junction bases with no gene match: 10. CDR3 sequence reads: CASSPGRGGAGANVLTF. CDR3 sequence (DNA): TGTGCCAGTAGCCCAGGGAGGGGAGGGGCTGGGGCCAACGTCCTGACTTTC.

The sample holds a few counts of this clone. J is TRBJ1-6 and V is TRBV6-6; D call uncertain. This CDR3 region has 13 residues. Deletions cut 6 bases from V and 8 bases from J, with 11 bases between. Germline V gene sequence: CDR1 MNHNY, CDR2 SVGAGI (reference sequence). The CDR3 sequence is CASSPAGDSPLHF. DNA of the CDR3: TGTGCCAGCAGCCCGGCCGGGGATTCACCCCTCCACTTT.

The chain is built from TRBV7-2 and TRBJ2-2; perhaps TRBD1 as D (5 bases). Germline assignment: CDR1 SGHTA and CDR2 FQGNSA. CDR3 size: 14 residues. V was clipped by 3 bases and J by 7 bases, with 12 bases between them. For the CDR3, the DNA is TGTGCCAGCAGCTTTACCAAGGGGTTCGGGGAGCTGTTTTTT. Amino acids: CASSFTKGFGELFF.

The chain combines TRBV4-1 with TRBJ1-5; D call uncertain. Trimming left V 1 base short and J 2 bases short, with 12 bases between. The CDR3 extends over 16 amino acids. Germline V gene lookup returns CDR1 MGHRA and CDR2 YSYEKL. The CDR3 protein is CASSQGTLGGNQPQHF. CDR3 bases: TGCGCCAGCAGCCAAGGTACCCTGGGCGGCAATCAGCCCCAGCATTTT.

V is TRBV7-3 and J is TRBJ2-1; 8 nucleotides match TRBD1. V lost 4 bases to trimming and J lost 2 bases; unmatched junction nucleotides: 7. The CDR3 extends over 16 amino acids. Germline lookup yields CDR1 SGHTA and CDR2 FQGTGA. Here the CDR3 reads CASSSNRGIPYNEQFF. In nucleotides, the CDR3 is TGTGCCAGCAGCTCCAACAGGGGGATCCCCTACAATGAGCAGTTCTTC. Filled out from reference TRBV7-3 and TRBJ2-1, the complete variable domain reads GAGVSQTPSNKVTEKGKYVELRCDPISGHTALYWYRQSLGQGPEFLIYFQGTGAADDSGLPNDRFFAVRPEGSVSTLKIQRTERGDSAVYLCASSSNRGIPYNEQFFGPGTRLTVL.

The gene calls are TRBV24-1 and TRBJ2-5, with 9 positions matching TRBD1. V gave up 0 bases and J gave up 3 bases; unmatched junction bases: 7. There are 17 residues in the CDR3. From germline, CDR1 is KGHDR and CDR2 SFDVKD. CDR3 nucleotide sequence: TGTGCCACCAGTGATTTGGAGGACAGGGGAGGAGAAGAGACCCAGTACTTC. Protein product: CATSDLEDRGGEETQYF.

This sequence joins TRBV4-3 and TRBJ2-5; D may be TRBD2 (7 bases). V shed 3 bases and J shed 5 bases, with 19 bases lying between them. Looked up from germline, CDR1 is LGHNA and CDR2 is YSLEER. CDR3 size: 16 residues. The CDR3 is CASSQGTLGGRETQYF. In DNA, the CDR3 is TGCGCCAGCAGCCAGGGAACCCTCGGGGGGCGGGAGACCCAGTACTTC.

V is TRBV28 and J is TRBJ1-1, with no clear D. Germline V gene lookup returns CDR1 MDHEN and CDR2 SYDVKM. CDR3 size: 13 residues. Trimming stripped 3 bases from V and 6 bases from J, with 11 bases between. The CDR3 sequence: CASSFPHNPEAFF. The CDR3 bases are TGTGCCAGCAGTTTCCCTCACAATCCTGAAGCTTTCTTT.

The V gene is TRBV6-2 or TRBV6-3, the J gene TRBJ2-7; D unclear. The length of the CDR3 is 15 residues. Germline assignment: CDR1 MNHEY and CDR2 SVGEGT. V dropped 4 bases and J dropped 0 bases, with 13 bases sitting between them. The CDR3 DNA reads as TGTGCCAGCAGTTCGCCGACGGGTAGCTCCTACGAGCAGTACTTC. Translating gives CASSSPTGSSYEQYF.

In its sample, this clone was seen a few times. The CDR3 sequence: CASSRHRGLSNEKLFF. In DNA, the CDR3 is TGTGCCAGCAGTAGACACAGGGGTCTATCTAATGAAAAACTGTTTTTT. This chain links TRBV25-1 with TRBJ1-4, with 7 nucleotides matching TRBD1. This CDR3 has 16 residues. Germline V lookup: CDR1 MGHDK, CDR2 SYGVNS. V dropped 5 bases and J dropped 3; count of bases not matched to a gene: 9. The full variable domain, in which reference TRBV25-1 and TRBJ1-4 provide the parts outside the CDR3, is EADIYQTPRYLVIGTGKKITLECSQTMGHDKMYWYQQDPGMELHLIHYSYGVNSTEKGDLSSESTVSRIRTEHFPLTLESARPSHTSQYLCASSRHRGLSNEKLFFGSGTQLSVL.

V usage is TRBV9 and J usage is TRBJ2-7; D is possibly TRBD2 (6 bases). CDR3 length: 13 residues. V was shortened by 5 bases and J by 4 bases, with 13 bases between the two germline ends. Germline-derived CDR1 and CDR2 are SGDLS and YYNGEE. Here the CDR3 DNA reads TGTGCCAGCAGTGTTAGTGGAGGGTACGAGCAGTACTTC. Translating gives CASSVSGGYEQYF.

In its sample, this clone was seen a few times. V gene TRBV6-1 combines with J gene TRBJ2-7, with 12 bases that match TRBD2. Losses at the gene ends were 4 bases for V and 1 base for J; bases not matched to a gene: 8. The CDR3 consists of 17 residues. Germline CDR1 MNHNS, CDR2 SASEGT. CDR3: CASSAHWTSGASYEQYF. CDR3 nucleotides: TGTGCCAGCAGTGCGCACTGGACTAGCGGGGCTTCCTACGAGCAGTACTTC.

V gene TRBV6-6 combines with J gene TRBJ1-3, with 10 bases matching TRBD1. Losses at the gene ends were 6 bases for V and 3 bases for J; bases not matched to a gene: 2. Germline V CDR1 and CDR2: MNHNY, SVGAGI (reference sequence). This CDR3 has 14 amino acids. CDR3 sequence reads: CASSWDRGGNTIYF. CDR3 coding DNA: TGTGCCAGCAGCTGGGACAGGGGTGGAAACACCATATATTTT.

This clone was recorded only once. Written as DNA, the CDR3 is TGTGCCAGCAGCTCTCTTGGGGGAGGGGGAGAGACCCAGTACTTC. This encodes CASSSLGGGGETQYF. The rearrangement joins TRBV7-3 to TRBJ2-5, with a tentative D call TRBD2 (7 bases). This CDR3 is 15 amino acids long. Germline V CDR1 and CDR2: SGHTA, FQGTGA. Trimming stripped 4 bases from V and 4 bases from J, with 16 bases between.

This chain's CDR3 is CASSLGRTGRNYGYTF. CDR3 coding DNA: TGTGCCAGCAGCTTAGGGCGTACAGGGAGAAACTATGGCTACACCTTC. The gene calls are TRBV7-9 and TRBJ1-2; D perhaps matches TRBD1 (6 bases). Germline CDR1 is SEHNR and CDR2 is FQNEAQ (reference sequence). V was clipped by 1 base and J by 2 bases, with 14 bases between them. This CDR3 has 16 residues. Supplemented by reference TRBV7-9 and TRBJ1-2, the full variable domain reads DTGVSQNPRHKITKRGQNVTFRCDPISEHNRLYWYRQTLGQGPEFLTYFQNEAQLEKSRLLSDRFSAERPKGSFSTLEIQRTEQGDSAMYLCASSLGRTGRNYGYTFGSGTRLTVV.

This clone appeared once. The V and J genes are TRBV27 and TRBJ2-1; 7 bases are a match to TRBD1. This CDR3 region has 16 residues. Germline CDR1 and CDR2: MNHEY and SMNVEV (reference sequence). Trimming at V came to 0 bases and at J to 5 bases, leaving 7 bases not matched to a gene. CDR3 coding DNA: TGTGCCAGCAGTTTATCGGTTGGGACAGAACACAATGAGCAGTTCTTC. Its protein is CASSLSVGTEHNEQFF.

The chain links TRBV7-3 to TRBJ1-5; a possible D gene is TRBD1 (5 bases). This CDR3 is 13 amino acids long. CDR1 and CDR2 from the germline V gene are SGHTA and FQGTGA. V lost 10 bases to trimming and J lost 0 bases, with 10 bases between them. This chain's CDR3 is CATRDYSNQPQHF. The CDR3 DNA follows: TGTGCCACCCGGGACTATAGCAATCAGCCCCAGCATTTT.

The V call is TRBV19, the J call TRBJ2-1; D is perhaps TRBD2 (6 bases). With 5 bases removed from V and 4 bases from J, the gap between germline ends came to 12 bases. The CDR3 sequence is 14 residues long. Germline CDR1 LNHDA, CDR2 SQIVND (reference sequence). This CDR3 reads CASSGGARYNEQFF. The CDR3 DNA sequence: TGTGCCAGTAGTGGAGGGGCCAGGTACAATGAGCAGTTCTTC. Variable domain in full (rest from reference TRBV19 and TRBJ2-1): DGGITQSPKYLFRKEGQNVTLSCEQNLNHDAMYWYRQDPGQGLRLIYYSQIVNDFQKGDIAEGYSVSREKKESFPLTVTSAQKNPTAFYLCASSGGARYNEQFFGPGTRLTVL.

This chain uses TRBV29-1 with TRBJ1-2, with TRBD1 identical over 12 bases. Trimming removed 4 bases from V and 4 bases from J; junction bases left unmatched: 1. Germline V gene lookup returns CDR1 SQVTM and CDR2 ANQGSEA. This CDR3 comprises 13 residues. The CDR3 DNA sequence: TGCAGCGTTGGGGACAGGGGGCCCTATGGCTACACCTTC. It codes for CSVGDRGPYGYTF.

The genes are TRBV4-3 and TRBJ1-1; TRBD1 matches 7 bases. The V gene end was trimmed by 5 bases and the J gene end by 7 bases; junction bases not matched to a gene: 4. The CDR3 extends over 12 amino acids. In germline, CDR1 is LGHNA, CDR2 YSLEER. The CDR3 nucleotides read TGCGCCAGCAGCTACAGGGGAGATGAAGCTTTCTTT. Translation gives CASSYRGDEAFF.